This T cell receptor beta chain was sequenced in a study of CD8 T cells in ankylosing spondylitis (dated by TCRdb to 2015 to 2018). About the investigation overall: The study set out to find disease-linked TCR variants by profiling T cell receptor beta repertoires in ankylosing spondylitis patients and healthy donors. Peripheral blood was sampled, and synovial fluid was also collected from ankylosing spondylitis patients. The full study cohort comprised 20 to 30 ankylosing spondylitis patients and 110 or so healthy donors. What the study reported, not specific to this receptor: The disease-linked clones were reported to be significantly enriched in matched synovial fluid samples from ankylosing spondylitis patients. Some TCR beta motif variants had previously been reported in synovial fluid and blood of reactive arthritis patients, which suggested common disease-initiation mechanisms. In peripheral blood, the disease-linked clones were found at relatively low frequencies and had a CD8+ phenotype. A TCR beta motif made up of eight highly homologous amino acid variants appeared to be characteristic of blood from ankylosing spondylitis patients.

Details on this clonotype: It has no known antigen specificity. No base quality values were provided; no much bigger clone lies one nucleotide off.

The instrument was an Illumina HiSeq 2500. Quantitative 5'-RACE with molecular barcodes was used to prepare TCR beta libraries. Per the original workflow: To identify disease-linked TCR variants, a new computational method was used, one built on a probabilistic model of VDJ rearrangement. TCRdb reworked the public reads: Q25 trimming with fastp, MiXCR clone assembly, productive beta chains retained. Rows merge per CDR3 protein into single entries with the most common DNA and genes. Here the V and J calls rest on TCRdb's processing, not on the authors' analysis. This sample is represented by 150,000 to 200,000 distinct CDR3 sequences; approximately 10% of them were singletons. The leading ten clones occupy about 28% of the sample. From V the trimming removes 3 bases and from J it removes 6 bases, while the gene matches leave 8 bases of the junction unaccounted for. The germline V gene (reference sequence) yields SEHNR for CDR1 and FQNEAQ for CDR2. From cysteine to phenylalanine, the CDR3 is 16 amino acids long. CDR3 DNA is the only sequence kept; it has 48 bases, read in frame from the first base.

This clonotype originated in a male donor with ankylosing spondylitis or in good health (not recorded which). The V and J genes are TRBV7-9 and TRBJ1-5, with 10 bases aligning to TRBD1. The specimen was blood, either unsorted or a sorted T cell fraction (not recorded which). The CDR3 here reads CASSLGDRGRAQPQHF. The base sequence is TGTGCCAGCAGCTTGGGGGACAGGGGTCGTGCTCAGCCCCAGCATTTT.